This TCR beta chain appears in the sequencing data of a study of OX40 agonist ivuxolimab in advanced cancers. Study overall: The dose-escalation group included hepatocellular carcinoma, melanoma, renal cell carcinoma and head and neck cancer.

Any history of autoimmune disease or systemic immunosuppression disqualified patients. Study-wide points: The authors also found low normalized T-cell clonal expansion in some nonresponders. Average numbers of expanded clones were greater in CD8+ T cells than in CD4+.

In regard to this clone: Its antigen is not known.

Germline V lookup: CDR1 SGHVS, CDR2 FQNEAQ. CDR3 size: 14 residues. Trimming removed 1 base at V and 3 bases at J, with 7 bases between. The data were produced by immunoSEQ multiplex PCR, yet TCRdb's version contains in-frame clones alone and is incomplete. The data show 95,000 or so clones, 90% to 95% seen once. This specimen consisted of CD4+ or CD8+ T cells sorted from blood, obtained in a trial of the OX40 agonist ivuxolimab. The chain uses TRBV7-8 and TRBJ1-5, with unresolved D. This TCR came from an adult with an advanced solid tumor such as melanoma, head and neck, liver or kidney cancer. The CDR3 is CASSLVRINQPQHF. The CDR3 DNA sequence: TGTGCCAGCAGCTTAGTACGGATCAATCAGCCCCAGCATTTT.